This TCR beta chain was identified in a study of T cells expressing NK-cell markers. Study summary: In the group of eight sequenced donors, seven were HCMV-seropositive and one was seronegative.

TCRdb reanalyzed the 5' RACE reads, giving one entry per CDR3 protein sequence and no DNA. In total, the table holds about 440,000 distinct CDR3 sequences. This CDR3 contains 15 residues. This chain links TRBV12-3 or TRBV12-4 with TRBJ2-3; TCRdb proposes TRBD1, but this gene call is untestable without DNA. The sequence was collected from a woman aged 18-69 years in good health. The sequenced material came from blood T cells: a sorted CD56 or NKG2C T cell subset, CD4+ or CD8+ T cells, or bulk PBMC T cells (not recorded which). The CDR3 region is CSSSPRTGGADTQYF.